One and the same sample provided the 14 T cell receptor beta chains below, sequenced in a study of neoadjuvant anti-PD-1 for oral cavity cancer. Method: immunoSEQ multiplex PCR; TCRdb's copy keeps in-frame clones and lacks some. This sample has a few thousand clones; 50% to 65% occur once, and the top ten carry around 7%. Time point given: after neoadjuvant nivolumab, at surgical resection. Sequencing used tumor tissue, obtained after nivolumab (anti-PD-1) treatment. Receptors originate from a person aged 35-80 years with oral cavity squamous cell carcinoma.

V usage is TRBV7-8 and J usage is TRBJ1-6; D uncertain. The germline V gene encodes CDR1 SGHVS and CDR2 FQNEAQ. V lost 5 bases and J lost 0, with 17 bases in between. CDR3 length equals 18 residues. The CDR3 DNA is TGTGCCAGCAGCCTAACGATGGCAGTGAGCTCCTATAATTCACCCCTCCACTTT. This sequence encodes CASSLTMAVSSYNSPLHF.

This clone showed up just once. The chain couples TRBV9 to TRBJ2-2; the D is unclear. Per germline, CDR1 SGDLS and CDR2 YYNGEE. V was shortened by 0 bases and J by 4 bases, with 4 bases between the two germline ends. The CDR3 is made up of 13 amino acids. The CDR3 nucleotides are TGTGCCAGCAGCGTAGTCCGCACCGGGGAGCTGTTTTTT. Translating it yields CASSVVRTGELFF.

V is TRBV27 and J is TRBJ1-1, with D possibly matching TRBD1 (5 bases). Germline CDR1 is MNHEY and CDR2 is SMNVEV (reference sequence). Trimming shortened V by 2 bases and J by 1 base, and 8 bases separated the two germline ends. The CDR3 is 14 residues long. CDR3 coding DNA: TGTGCCAGCAGTTTACGGGGGGGGAACACTGAAGCTTTCTTT. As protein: CASSLRGGNTEAFF.

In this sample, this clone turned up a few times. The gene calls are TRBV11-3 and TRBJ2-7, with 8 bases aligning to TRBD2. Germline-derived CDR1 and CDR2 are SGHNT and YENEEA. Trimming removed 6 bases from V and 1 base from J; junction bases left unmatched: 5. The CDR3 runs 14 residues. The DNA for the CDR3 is TGTGCCAGCAGTCCCACTAGCGGATCCTACGAGCAGTACTTC. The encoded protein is CASSPTSGSYEQYF.

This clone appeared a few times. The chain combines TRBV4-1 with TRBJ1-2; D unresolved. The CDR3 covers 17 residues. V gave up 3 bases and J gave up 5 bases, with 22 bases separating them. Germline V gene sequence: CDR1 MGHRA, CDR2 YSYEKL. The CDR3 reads CASSHYFIVWPAYGYTF. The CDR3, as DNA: TGCGCCAGCAGCCATTACTTCATTGTGTGGCCAGCATATGGCTACACCTTC.

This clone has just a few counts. The CDR3: CAWSAMGQRNYGYTF. The CDR3 DNA follows: TGTGCCTGGAGTGCCATGGGACAGAGAAACTATGGCTACACCTTC. The chain joins TRBV30 to TRBJ1-2; 7 bases fit TRBD1. CDR1 is GTSNPN and CDR2 is SVGIG in the germline V gene (reference sequence). Unmatched junction bases numbered 7, after V lost 1 base and J lost 2 bases. The CDR3 has 15 residues.

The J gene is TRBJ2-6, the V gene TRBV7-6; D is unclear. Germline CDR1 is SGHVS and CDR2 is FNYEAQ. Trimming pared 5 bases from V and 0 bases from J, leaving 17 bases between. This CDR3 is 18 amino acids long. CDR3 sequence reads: CASSPGPSTSSGANVLTF. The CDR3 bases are TGTGCCAGCAGCCCAGGACCTTCAACCTCCTCTGGGGCCAACGTCCTGACTTTC.

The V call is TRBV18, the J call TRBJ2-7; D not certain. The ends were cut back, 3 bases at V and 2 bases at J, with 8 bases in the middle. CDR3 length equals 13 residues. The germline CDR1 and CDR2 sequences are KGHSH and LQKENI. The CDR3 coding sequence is TGTGCCAGCTCACCGGGCCTAGCCTACGAGCAGTACTTC. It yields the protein CASSPGLAYEQYF.

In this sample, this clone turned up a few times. Here the CDR3 DNA reads TGTGCCAGCAGCTTAGTGGGGAAGGGCCAGCCCCAGCATTTT. Residues: CASSLVGKGQPQHF. This chain links TRBV7-8 with TRBJ1-5; D is unresolved. This CDR3 comprises 14 residues. Trimming took off 1 base at V and 7 bases at J, with 11 bases between the two ends. Germline V gene data show CDR1 as SGHVS and CDR2 as FQNEAQ.

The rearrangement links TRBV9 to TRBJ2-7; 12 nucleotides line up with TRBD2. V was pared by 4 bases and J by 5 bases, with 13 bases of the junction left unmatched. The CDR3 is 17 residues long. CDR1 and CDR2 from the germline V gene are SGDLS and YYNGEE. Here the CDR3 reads CASSPRTSGAPSHEQYF. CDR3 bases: TGTGCCAGCAGCCCCCGGACTAGCGGGGCCCCCAGTCACGAGCAGTACTTC.

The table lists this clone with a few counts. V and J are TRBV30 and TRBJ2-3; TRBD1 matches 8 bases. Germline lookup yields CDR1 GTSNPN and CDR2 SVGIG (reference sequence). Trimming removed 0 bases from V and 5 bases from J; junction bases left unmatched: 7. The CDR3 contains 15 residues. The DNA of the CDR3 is TGTGCCTGGAGTGTCTGGACAGGGAAAAGAGATACGCAGTATTTT. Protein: CAWSVWTGKRDTQYF.

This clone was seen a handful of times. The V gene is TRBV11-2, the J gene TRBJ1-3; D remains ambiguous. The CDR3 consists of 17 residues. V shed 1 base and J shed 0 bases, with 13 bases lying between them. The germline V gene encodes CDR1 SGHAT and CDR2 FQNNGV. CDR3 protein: CASSLAASVFSGNTIYF. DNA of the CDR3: TGTGCCAGCAGCTTAGCGGCCTCTGTATTCTCTGGAAACACCATATATTTT.

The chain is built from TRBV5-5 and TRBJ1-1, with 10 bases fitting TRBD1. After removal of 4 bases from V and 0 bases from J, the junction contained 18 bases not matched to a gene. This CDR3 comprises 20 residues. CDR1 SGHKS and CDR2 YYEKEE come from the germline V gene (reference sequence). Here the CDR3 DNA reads TGTGCCAGCAGCCGCTCAACCGGGACAGGGGTCGGGAGGATGAACACTGAAGCTTTCTTT. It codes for CASSRSTGTGVGRMNTEAFF. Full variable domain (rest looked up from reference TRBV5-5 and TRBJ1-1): DAGVTQSPTHLIKTRGQQVTLRCSPISGHKSVSWYQQVLGQGPQFIFQYYEKEERGRGNFPDRFSARQFPNYSSELNVNALLLGDSALYLCASSRSTGTGVGRMNTEAFFGQGTRLTVV.

The CDR3 DNA reads TGCGCCAGCAGCTTGGAACAGGGGCTATACAATGAGCAGTTCTTC. Translated: CASSLEQGLYNEQFF. The chain combines TRBV5-1 with TRBJ2-1; 7 positions match TRBD1. Germline V gives CDR1 SGHRS, CDR2 YFSETQ. Trimming removed 0 bases from V and 4 bases from J; junction bases left unmatched: 4. CDR3 length: 15 residues.